These 19 T cell receptor beta chains came from one sample sequenced in a study of T cell responses to AZD1222 COVID-19 vaccine. Repertoires were generated with immunoSEQ multiplex PCR, while TCRdb's copy carries only in-frame clones and drops some. The table includes roughly 80,000 clones, 90% detected once. The specimen was peripheral blood, collected 28 days after the second AZD1222 dose. These receptors all come from an adult who received the AZD1222 COVID-19 vaccine.

The chain couples TRBV4-3 to TRBJ2-1, with 10 bases that match TRBD2. The germline V gene has CDR1 LGHNA and CDR2 YSLEER. J was trimmed by 6 bases and V by 2 bases; bases with no gene match: 4. This CDR3 is 15 amino acids long. CDR3 nucleotide sequence: TGCGCCAGCAGCCAAACTAGCGGGACCGCCAATGAGCAGTTCTTC. It encodes CASSQTSGTANEQFF.

The CDR3 spells CASFADGPNTEAFF. The CDR3 DNA follows: TGTGCCAGCTTTGCCGACGGCCCGAACACTGAAGCTTTCTTT. The chain combines TRBV7-9 with TRBJ1-1; the D is unclear. In germline, CDR1 is SEHNR, CDR2 FQNEAQ (reference sequence). This CDR3 is 14 amino acids long. Trimming cost V 8 bases and J 1 base, with 14 bases left between them.

The CDR3: CASGPDLRTGNSPLHF. The DNA of the CDR3 is TGTGCTAGTGGTCCAGATTTGAGGACTGGGAATTCACCCCTCCACTTT. The rearrangement links TRBV12-5 to TRBJ1-6; D is ambiguous. The CDR3 spans 16 residues. The V end lost 5 bases, the J end lost 7 bases, and 18 bases lay between the germline ends. Germline V gene sequence: CDR1 LGHNT, CDR2 FRNRAP.

The chain is built from TRBV9 and TRBJ2-7; D remains unclear. Germline CDR1 is SGDLS and CDR2 is YYNGEE. This CDR3 spans 13 amino acids. Trimming shortened V by 2 bases and J by 2 bases, and 8 bases separated the two germline ends. CDR3 sequence: CASSVGQTYEQYF. For the CDR3, the DNA is TGTGCCAGCAGCGTGGGCCAGACCTACGAGCAGTACTTC.

The chain has TRBV11-3 and TRBJ2-1, with D tentatively TRBD2 (6 bases). V gave up 1 base and J gave up 8 bases, with 12 bases separating them. Germline CDR1 SGHNT, CDR2 YENEEA. There are 14 residues in the CDR3. DNA of the CDR3: TGTGCCAGCAGCTTAGCGGGCGCGGGACATGAGCAGTTCTTC. It codes for CASSLAGAGHEQFF.

The rearrangement uses TRBV7-6 and TRBJ2-1, with TRBD2 matching 8 bases. V was clipped by 5 bases and J by 1 base; unmatched bases: 7. Germline V lookup: CDR1 SGHVS, CDR2 FNYEAQ. This CDR3 is 16 amino acids long. The DNA of the CDR3 is TGTGCCAGCAGCCCCGCCGGGAGGGGGTCCTACAATGAGCAGTTCTTC. Translated, it gives CASSPAGRGSYNEQFF.

The chain employs TRBV7-9 and TRBJ2-2; D gene ambiguous. Germline V gene sequence: CDR1 SEHNR, CDR2 FQNEAQ (reference sequence). Trimming shortened V by 4 bases and J by 5 bases, and 11 bases separated the two germline ends. This CDR3 has 14 residues. The CDR3 is CASSSIGETGELFF. DNA for the CDR3: TGTGCCAGCAGCTCAATAGGAGAAACCGGGGAGCTGTTTTTT. The full variable domain, with the rest looked up from reference TRBV7-9 and TRBJ2-2, is DTGVSQNPRHKITKRGQNVTFRCDPISEHNRLYWYRQTLGQGPEFLTYFQNEAQLEKSRLLSDRFSAERPKGSFSTLEIQRTEQGDSAMYLCASSSIGETGELFFGEGSRLTVL.

The gene calls are TRBV30 and TRBJ1-5, with D unresolved. The germline V gene encodes CDR1 GTSNPN and CDR2 SVGIG (reference sequence). V lost 1 base, J lost 4 bases, and 8 bases lay in between. The CDR3 loop spans 13 amino acids. The CDR3, as DNA: TGTGCCTGGAGTGAAGACGCAAATCAGCCCCAGCATTTT. Its translation is CAWSEDANQPQHF.

CDR3 residues: CASSELGQGKGSYNSPLHF. CDR3 coding DNA: TGTGCCAGCAGTGAGTTGGGACAGGGGAAGGGTTCCTATAATTCACCCCTCCACTTT. The rearrangement joins TRBV2 to TRBJ1-6, with TRBD1 matching 10 bases. CDR1 and CDR2 (germline): SNHLY, FYNNEI. The CDR3 totals 19 residues. Germline trimming cut 3 bases from V and 1 base from J; bases unmatched to any gene: 9.

This chain connects TRBV5-1 to TRBJ1-1; D unresolved. This CDR3 spans 11 amino acids. Germline CDR1 reads SGHRS; CDR2 reads YFSETQ. V was trimmed by 6 bases and J by 2 bases, leaving 5 bases between them. For the CDR3, the DNA is TGCGCCAGCATCGATAACACTGAAGCTTTCTTT. This translates into CASIDNTEAFF.

The V call is TRBV25-1, the J call TRBJ2-7; D gene uncertain. V dropped 10 bases and J dropped 2 bases, with 3 bases sitting between them. The V gene's germline CDR1 is MGHDK and CDR2 SYGVNS. The CDR3 spans 9 residues. As DNA, the CDR3 is TGTGCCACCCCCTACGAGCAGTACTTC. Translation: CATPYEQYF.

The V gene is TRBV5-1, the J gene TRBJ1-1, with 12 bases identical to TRBD1. The V gene's germline CDR1 is SGHRS and CDR2 YFSETQ. V was pared by 7 bases and J by 4 bases, with 11 bases of the junction left unmatched. The CDR3 is 16 amino acids. For the CDR3, the DNA is TGCGCCAGCGTCTCCGGGACAGGGGGCGCCGGCACTGAAGCTTTCTTT. This sequence encodes CASVSGTGGAGTEAFF.

This clone appeared once. The chain joins TRBV12-3 or TRBV12-4 to TRBJ2-1; weak D call: TRBD1 (6 bases). Trimming pared 7 bases from V and 8 bases from J, leaving 15 bases between. This CDR3 region has 13 residues. CDR3 bases: TGTGCCAGCACCCAAACAGGGACGGATGAGCAGTTCTTC. Its protein product is CASTQTGTDEQFF.

This clone appeared a few times. The chain combines TRBV27 with TRBJ1-6, with unresolved D. From germline, CDR1 is MNHEY and CDR2 SMNVEV (reference sequence). This CDR3 spans 14 amino acids. V was pared by 7 bases and J by 7 bases, with 14 bases between. The CDR3 sequence is CASKYRRTNSPLHF. As DNA, the CDR3 is TGTGCCAGCAAATATCGACGGACGAATTCACCCCTCCACTTT.

The gene calls are TRBV6-1 and TRBJ1-6; perhaps TRBD1 as D (6 bases). Between the trimmed V and J ends, which lost 1 base and 10 bases, there was a span of 14 bases. There are 15 residues in the CDR3. Germline V lookup: CDR1 MNHNS, CDR2 SASEGT. The CDR3: CASSEDWGLGSPLHF. The CDR3 DNA reads as TGTGCCAGCAGTGAAGATTGGGGGCTCGGGTCACCCCTCCACTTT.

The CDR3 protein is CASSPGGARGYGYTF. CDR3 in DNA: TGTGCCAGCAGCCCTGGAGGGGCGCGAGGATATGGCTACACCTTC. The chain recombines TRBV28 with TRBJ1-2; possibly TRBD1 for D (5 bases). V shed 6 bases and J shed 5 bases, with 19 bases lying between them. This CDR3 has 15 residues. CDR1 MDHEN and CDR2 SYDVKM come from the germline V gene.

This clone was observed a handful of times. The chain uses TRBV2 and TRBJ1-2; D gene ambiguous. V lost 10 bases, J lost 0 bases, and 3 bases lay in between. The CDR3 is 10 residues long. Germline-derived CDR1 and CDR2 are SNHLY and FYNNEI. CDR3 nucleotides: TGTGCCACCTCTAACTATGGCTACACCTTC. Amino acids: CATSNYGYTF.

The rearrangement joins TRBV5-6 to TRBJ1-1, with 8 positions matching TRBD1. Germline CDR1 and CDR2: SGHDT and YYEEEE. This CDR3 spans 14 amino acids. Trimming at V came to 4 bases and at J to 5 bases, leaving 7 bases not matched to a gene. CDR3 coding DNA: TGTGCCAGCAGCAGAACTTACAGGGGGACTGAAGCTTTCTTT. Translating it yields CASSRTYRGTEAFF.

This sequence joins TRBV4-2 and TRBJ2-7; the match to TRBD2 covers 7 bases. The CDR3 has 17 amino acids. Looked up from germline, CDR1 is LGHNA and CDR2 is YNFKEQ. Trimming at V came to 4 bases and at J to 3 bases, leaving 15 bases not matched to a gene. The CDR3 protein is CASSPRNVAGVNYEQYF. The DNA for the CDR3 is TGTGCCAGCAGCCCAAGGAATGTTGCGGGAGTAAACTACGAGCAGTACTTC.